There are a few counts of the clone carrying this TCR beta chain. This sample was taken from a study of blood T cell repertoires in COVID-19. In the study overall: The United States, Italy and Spain supplied acute and convalescent COVID-19 samples. The analysed material was cDNA or gDNA that came from T cells, B-cell-depleted T cells, or PBMCs.

Original processing methods: It was from reference gene primer amplification that nucleated cell counts were estimated. Data came from immunoSEQ multiplex PCR; TCRdb stores just in-frame clones and leaves some out. V, J and clone size were drawn from that table, and D and trimming were deduced from the DNA. The data hold 80,000 to 100,000 clones, with over 70% observed a single time. The V and J ends lost 3 bases and 4 bases respectively, with 16 bases between them. From germline, CDR1 is SGHAT and CDR2 FQDESV (reference sequence). CDR3 length: 15 amino acids. The TCR was taken from a man aged 60 to 75 with acute or convalescent COVID-19. J is TRBJ2-7 and V is TRBV11-1; maybe TRBD2 (6 bases). Sequenced input: peripheral blood. CDR3 residues: CASSLAWEDIYEQYF. CDR3 nucleotides: TGTGCCAGCAGCTTGGCGTGGGAGGACATTTACGAGCAGTACTTC.